This TCR beta chain comes out of a study of cytomegalovirus exposure and HLA in healthy donors. Primers: 60 Vbeta forward and 13 Jbeta reverse. Method: immunoSEQ multiplex PCR; TCRdb's copy keeps in-frame clones and lacks some. The sample lists 170,000 or so clones; roughly 84% were seen once. Comments on this clone: Its antigen is unknown.

With V trimmed by 8 bases and J by 5 bases, 8 bases remained unmatched. This CDR3 is 14 amino acids long. CDR1 and CDR2 from the germline V gene are ENHRY and SYGVKD. General study points: TCR beta V- and J-gene trimming was later associated with a missense DCLRE1C variant. The authors reported that TCR beta sequences could predict HLA-A and HLA-B alleles. These predictions were accurate for most subjects in the first cohort. Earlier analysis yielded a pattern in which most TCR beta V segments were productive about 90% or about 30% of the time.

Whereas donors were nominally healthy upon sampling, unrecorded immune exposures were probable. The sequence was obtained from a boy aged 2-15 years in good health and CMV-seronegative. The V and J genes are TRBV10-3 and TRBJ1-2; 10 bases are a match to TRBD1. Sequencing used PBMCs. Written as DNA, the CDR3 is TGTGCCATCTGGGACGGGGGACAGGGGTATGGCTACACCTTC. Translation gives CAIWDGGQGYGYTF.